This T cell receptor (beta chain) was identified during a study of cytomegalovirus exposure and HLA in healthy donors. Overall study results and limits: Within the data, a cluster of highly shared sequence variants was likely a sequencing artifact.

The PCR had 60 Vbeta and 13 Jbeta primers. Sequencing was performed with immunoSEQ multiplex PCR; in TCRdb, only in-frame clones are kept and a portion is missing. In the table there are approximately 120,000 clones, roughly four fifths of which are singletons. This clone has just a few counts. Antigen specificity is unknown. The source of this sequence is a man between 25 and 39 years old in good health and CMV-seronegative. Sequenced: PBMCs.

CDR3 sequence: CASSYSGTSGGETQYF. The CDR3 bases are TGCGCCAGCAGCTATTCCGGGACGTCGGGGGGAGAGACCCAGTACTTC. The J gene is TRBJ2-5, the V gene TRBV4-3, with 7 bases aligning to TRBD2. Germline V gives CDR1 LGHNA, CDR2 YSLEER. J lost 4 bases, V lost 5 bases, and 13 bases had no gene match. The CDR3 is made up of 16 amino acids.